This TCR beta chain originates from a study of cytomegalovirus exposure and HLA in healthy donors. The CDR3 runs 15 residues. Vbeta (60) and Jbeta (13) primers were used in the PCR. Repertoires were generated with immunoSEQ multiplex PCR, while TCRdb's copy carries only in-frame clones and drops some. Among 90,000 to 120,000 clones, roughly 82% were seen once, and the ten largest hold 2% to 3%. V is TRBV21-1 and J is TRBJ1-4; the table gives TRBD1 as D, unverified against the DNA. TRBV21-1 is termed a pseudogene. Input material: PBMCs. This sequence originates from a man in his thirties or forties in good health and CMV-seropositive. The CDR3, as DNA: TGTGCCAGCAGCAGAGAGACAGGGAGGAATGAAAAACTGTTTTTT. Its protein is CASSRETGRNEKLFF.